Given below is one T cell receptor beta chain in context. This record belongs to a study of blood T cell repertoires in COVID-19. At the level of the study: Sites across the United States, Italy and Spain contributed samples from acute and convalescent COVID-19. The cDNA or gDNA used as material had been derived from T cells, B-cell-depleted T cells, or PBMCs.

Authors' analysis steps: Estimation of nucleated cell counts relied on the amplification of reference gene primers. The table came from immunoSEQ multiplex PCR; TCRdb's copy has only in-frame clones and leaves some out. V, J and clone size were drawn from that table, and D and trimming were deduced from the DNA. The sample carries some 200,000 clones, about 86% recorded once. The J segment lost 6 bases and the V segment lost 4 bases, leaving 2 bases of the junction unmatched. This CDR3 has 14 residues. CDR1 is PRHDT and CDR2 is FYEKMQ in the germline V gene (reference sequence). The V and J genes are TRBV13 and TRBJ2-1; 11 nucleotides line up with TRBD2. The receptor was isolated from a young man with active or convalescent COVID-19. Specimen: peripheral blood. CDR3 sequence (DNA): TGTGCCAGCAGCTGGGGGACTAGCGGCAATGAGCAGTTCTTC. It yields the protein CASSWGTSGNEQFF.